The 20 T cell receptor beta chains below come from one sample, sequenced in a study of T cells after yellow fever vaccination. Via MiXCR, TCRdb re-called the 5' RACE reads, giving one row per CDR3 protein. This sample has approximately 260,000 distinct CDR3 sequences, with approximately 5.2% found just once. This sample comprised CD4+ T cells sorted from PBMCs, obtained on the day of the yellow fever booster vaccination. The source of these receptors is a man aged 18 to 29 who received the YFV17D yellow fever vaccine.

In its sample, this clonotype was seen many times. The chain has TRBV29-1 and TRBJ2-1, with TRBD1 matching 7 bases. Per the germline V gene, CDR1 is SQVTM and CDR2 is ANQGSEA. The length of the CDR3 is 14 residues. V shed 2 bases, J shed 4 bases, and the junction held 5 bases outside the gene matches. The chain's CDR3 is CSVERDRVYNEQFF. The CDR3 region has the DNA TGCAGCGTTGAACGCGACAGGGTGTACAATGAGCAGTTCTTC.

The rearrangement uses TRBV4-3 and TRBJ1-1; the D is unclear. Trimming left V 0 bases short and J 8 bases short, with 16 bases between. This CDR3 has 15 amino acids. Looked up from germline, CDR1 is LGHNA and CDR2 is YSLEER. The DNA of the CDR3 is TGCGCCAGCAGCCAAGATAACAGCAACGGGCTGGAAGCTTTCTTT. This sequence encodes CASSQDNSNGLEAFF.

DNA for the CDR3: TGTGCCAGCAGCGTAGAGGGGAGGAGTAATGAAAAACTGTTTTTT. Its protein is CASSVEGRSNEKLFF. J is TRBJ1-4 and V is TRBV9, with D possibly being TRBD1 (5 bases). CDR3 size: 15 residues. Trimming took 0 bases from V and 4 from J, leaving 10 bases between them. Looked up from germline, CDR1 is SGDLS and CDR2 is YYNGEE.

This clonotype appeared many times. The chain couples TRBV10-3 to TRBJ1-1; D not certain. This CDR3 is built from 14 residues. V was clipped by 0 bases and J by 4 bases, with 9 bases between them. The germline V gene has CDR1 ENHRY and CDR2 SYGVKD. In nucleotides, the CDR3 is TGTGCCATCAGTGAGTCACGGAGGTTCACTGAAGCTTTCTTT. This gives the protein CAISESRRFTEAFF.

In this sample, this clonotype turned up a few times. DNA for the CDR3: TGTGCCGGGGGGGGCCTAGCTAACTATGGCTACACCTTC. Its protein product is CAGGGLANYGYTF. This chain uses TRBV28 with TRBJ1-2, with a tentative D call TRBD1 (6 bases). CDR1 and CDR2 from the germline V gene are MDHEN and SYDVKM. V lost 11 bases and J lost 0, with 13 bases in between. This CDR3 region has 13 residues.

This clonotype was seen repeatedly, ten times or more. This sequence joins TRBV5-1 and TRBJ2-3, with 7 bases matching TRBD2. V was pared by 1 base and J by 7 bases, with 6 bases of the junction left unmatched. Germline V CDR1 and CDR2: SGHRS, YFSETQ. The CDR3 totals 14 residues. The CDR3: CASSLTSDGYTQYF. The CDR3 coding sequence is TGCGCCAGCAGCTTGACTAGCGACGGATATACGCAGTATTTT. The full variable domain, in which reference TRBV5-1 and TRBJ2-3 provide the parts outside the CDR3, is KAGVTQTPRYLIKTRGQQVTLSCSPISGHRSVSWYQQTPGQGLQFLFEYFSETQRNKGNFPGRFSGRQFSNSRSEMNVSTLELGDSALYLCASSLTSDGYTQYFGPGTRLTVL.

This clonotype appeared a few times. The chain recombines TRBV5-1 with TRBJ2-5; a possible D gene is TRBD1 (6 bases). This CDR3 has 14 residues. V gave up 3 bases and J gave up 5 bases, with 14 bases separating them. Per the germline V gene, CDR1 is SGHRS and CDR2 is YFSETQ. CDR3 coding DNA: TGCGCCAGCAGCTGGACAGCCAGCAAGGAGACCCAGTACTTC. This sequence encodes CASSWTASKETQYF.

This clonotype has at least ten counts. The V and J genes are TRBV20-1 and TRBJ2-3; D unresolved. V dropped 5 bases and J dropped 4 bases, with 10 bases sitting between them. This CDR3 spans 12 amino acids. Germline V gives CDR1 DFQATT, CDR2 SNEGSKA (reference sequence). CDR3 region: CSAESRPDTQYF. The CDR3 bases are TGCAGTGCTGAAAGCCGGCCAGATACGCAGTATTTT.

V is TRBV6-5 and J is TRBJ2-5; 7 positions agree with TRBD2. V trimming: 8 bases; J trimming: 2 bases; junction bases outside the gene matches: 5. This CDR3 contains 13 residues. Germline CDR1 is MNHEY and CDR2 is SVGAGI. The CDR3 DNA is TGTGCCAGCTGTACTAGCGTACAAGAGACCCAGTACTTC. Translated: CASCTSVQETQYF.

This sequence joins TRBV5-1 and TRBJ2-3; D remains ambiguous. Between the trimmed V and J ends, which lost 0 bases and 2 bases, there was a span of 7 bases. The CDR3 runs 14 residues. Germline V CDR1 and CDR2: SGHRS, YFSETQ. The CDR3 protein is CASSLVWNTDTQYF. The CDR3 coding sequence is TGCGCCAGCAGCTTGGTCTGGAACACAGATACGCAGTATTTT.

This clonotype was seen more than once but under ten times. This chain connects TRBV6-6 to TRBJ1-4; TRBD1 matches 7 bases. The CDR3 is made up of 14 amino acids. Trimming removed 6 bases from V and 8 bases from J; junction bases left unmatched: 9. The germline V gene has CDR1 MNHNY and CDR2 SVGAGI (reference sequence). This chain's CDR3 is CASRHRQGQEKLFF. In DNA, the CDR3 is TGTGCCAGCAGGCATAGACAGGGCCAGGAAAAACTGTTTTTT.

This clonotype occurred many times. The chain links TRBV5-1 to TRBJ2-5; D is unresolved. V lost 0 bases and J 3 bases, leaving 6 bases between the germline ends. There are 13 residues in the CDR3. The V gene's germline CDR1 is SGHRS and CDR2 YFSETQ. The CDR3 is CASSLAPEETQYF. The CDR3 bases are TGCGCCAGCAGCTTGGCCCCAGAAGAGACCCAGTACTTC.

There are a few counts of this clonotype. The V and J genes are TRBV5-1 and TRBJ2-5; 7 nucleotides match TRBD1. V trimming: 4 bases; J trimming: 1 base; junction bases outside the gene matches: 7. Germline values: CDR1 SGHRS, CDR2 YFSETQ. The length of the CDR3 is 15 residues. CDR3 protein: CASSLVGDSQETQYF. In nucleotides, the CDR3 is TGCGCCAGCAGCCTGGTGGGGGACAGCCAAGAGACCCAGTACTTC.

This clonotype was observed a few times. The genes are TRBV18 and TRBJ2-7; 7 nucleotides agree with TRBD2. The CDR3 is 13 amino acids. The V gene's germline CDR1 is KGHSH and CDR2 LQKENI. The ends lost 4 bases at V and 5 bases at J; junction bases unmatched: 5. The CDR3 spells CASSREGPHEQYV. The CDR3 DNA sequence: TGTGCCAGCTCACGGGAGGGTCCCCACGAGCAGTACGTC.

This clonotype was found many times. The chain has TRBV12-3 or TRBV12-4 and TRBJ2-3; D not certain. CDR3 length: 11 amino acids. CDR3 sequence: CAVSSTDTQYF. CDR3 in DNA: TGTGCGGTCTCGAGCACAGATACGCAGTATTTT.

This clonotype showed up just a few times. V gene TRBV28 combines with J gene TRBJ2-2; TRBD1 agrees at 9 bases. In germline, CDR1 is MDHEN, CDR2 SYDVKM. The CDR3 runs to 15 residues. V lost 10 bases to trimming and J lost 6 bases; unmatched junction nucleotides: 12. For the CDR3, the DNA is TGTGCCACGACACCCGGGGACAGGGACGCCGGGGAGCTGTTTTTT. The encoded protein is CATTPGDRDAGELFF.

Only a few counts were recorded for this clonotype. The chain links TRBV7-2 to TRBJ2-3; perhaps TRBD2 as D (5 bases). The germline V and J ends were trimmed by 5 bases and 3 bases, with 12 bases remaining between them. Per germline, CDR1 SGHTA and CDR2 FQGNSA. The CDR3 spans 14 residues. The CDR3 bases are TGTGCCAGCAGCCCCCGGCGGGTTACAGATACGCAGTATTTT. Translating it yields CASSPRRVTDTQYF.

Here the CDR3 reads CASSYMRGNQPQHF. The CDR3, as DNA: TGTGCCAGCAGTTACATGAGGGGGAATCAGCCCCAGCATTTT. This chain joins TRBV6-2 or TRBV6-3 and TRBJ1-5; D is possibly TRBD1 (6 bases). Germline V lookup: CDR1 MNHEY, CDR2 SVGEGT. The V gene lost 2 bases and the J gene lost 4 bases, with 9 bases spanning the gap. The CDR3 contains 14 residues.

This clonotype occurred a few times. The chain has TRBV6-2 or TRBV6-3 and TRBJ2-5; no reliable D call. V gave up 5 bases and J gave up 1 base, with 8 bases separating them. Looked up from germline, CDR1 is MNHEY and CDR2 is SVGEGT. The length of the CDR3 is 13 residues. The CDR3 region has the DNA TGTGCCAGCAGTCGCAGCTCCCAAGAGACCCAGTACTTC. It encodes CASSRSSQETQYF.

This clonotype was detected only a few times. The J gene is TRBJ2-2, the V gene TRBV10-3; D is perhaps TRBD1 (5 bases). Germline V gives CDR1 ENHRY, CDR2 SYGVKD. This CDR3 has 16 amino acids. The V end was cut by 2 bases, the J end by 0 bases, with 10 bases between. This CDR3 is CAISEGSGTNTGELFF. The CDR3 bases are TGTGCCATCAGTGAGGGGTCAGGGACGAACACCGGGGAGCTGTTTTTT.